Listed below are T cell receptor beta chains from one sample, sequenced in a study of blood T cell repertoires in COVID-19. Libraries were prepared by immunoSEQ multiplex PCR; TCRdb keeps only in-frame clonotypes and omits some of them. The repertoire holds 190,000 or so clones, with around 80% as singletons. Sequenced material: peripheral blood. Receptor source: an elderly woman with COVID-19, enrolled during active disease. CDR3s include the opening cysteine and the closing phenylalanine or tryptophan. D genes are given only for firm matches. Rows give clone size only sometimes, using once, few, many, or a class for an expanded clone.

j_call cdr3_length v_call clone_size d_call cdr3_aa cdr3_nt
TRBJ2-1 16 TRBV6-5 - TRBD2 CASSYSTSGRAGGQFF TGTGCCAGCAGTTACTCGACCAGCGGGAGGGCCGGTGGGCAGTTCTTC
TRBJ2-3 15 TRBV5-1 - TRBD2 CASSSRTSGTDTQYF TGCGCCAGCAGCTCTCGGACTAGCGGCACAGATACGCAGTATTTT
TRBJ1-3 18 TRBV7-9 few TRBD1 CASSHRDRGQTPGNTIYF TGTGCCAGCAGCCACCGGGACAGGGGGCAAACCCCCGGAAACACCATATATTTT
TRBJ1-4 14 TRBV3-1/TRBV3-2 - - CASSQGRANEKLFF TGTGCCAGCAGCCAGGGTCGGGCTAATGAAAAACTGTTTTTT
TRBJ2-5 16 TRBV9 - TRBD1 CASSVGTGISQETQYF TGTGCCAGCAGCGTAGGGACAGGGATTTCTCAAGAGACCCAGTACTTC
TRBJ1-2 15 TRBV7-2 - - CASSLANRPPYGYTF TGTGCCAGCAGCTTAGCGAACAGGCCCCCTTATGGCTACACCTTC
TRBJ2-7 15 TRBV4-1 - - CASSQDWRGLYEQYF TGCGCCAGCAGCCAAGATTGGCGGGGACTGTACGAGCAGTACTTC
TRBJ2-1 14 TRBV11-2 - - CASSARWGSNEQFF TGTGCCAGCAGCGCCCGGTGGGGCTCCAATGAGCAGTTCTTC
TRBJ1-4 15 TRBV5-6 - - CASSLVGGNFEKLFF TGTGCCAGCAGCTTAGTCGGGGGAAATTTTGAAAAACTGTTTTTT
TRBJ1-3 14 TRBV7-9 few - CASSSWSSGNTIYF TGTGCCAGCAGCTCTTGGAGCTCTGGAAACACCATATATTTT
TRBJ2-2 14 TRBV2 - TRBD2 CASSVGGGTGELFF TGTGCCAGCAGTGTGGGCGGGGGAACCGGGGAGCTGTTTTTT
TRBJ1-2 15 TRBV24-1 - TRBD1 CATTGDRVYGYGYTF TGTGCCACCACCGGGGACAGGGTATACGGCTATGGCTACACCTTC
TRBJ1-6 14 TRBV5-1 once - CASSLVGGHSPLHF TGCGCCAGCAGCTTGGTTGGAGGTCATTCACCCCTCCACTTT
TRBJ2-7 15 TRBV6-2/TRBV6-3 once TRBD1 CASSYSGQDRPIRHF TGTGCCAGCAGTTACAGCGGACAGGACCGTCCTATCAGGCACTTC
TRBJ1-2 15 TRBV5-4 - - CASSFSGTFLGGYTF TGTGCCAGCAGTTTTTCTGGGACTTTTTTGGGCGGCTACACCTTC
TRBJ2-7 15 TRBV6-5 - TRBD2 CASSYSAGTSYEQYF TGTGCCAGCAGTTACTCAGCGGGAACGTCCTATGAGCAGTACTTC
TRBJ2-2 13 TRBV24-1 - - CATSDPGTGELFF TGTGCCACCAGTGACCCAGGGACCGGGGAGCTGTTTTTT
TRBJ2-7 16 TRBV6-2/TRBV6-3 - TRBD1 CASSYAGTGAYYEQYF TGTGCCAGCAGTTATGCGGGGACAGGCGCTTACTACGAGCAGTACTTC
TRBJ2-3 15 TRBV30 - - CAWSVGGGMADTQYF TGTGCCTGGAGTGTAGGGGGGGGGATGGCAGATACGCAGTATTTT
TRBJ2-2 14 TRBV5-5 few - CASSFFGDTGELFF TGTGCCAGCAGCTTCTTCGGGGACACCGGGGAGCTGTTTTTT
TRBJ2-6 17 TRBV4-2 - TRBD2 CASSPRLAGAGANVLTF TGTGCCAGCAGCCCGCGACTAGCGGGGGCTGGGGCCAACGTCCTGACTTTC
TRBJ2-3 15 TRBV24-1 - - CATSDLTGGADTQYF TGTGCCACCAGTGATTTAACAGGGGGGGCAGATACGCAGTATTTT
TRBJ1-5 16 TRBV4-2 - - CASSKEAGQINQPQHF TGTGCCAGCAGCAAAGAGGCCGGACAAATCAATCAGCCCCAGCATTTT
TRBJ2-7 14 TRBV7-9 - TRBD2 CASSLSASGSEQYF TGTGCCAGCAGCTTAAGCGCTAGCGGGAGCGAGCAGTACTTC
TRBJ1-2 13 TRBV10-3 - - CAINIDSSYGYTF TGTGCCATCAATATAGACAGCAGCTATGGCTACACCTTC
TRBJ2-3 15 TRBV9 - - CASSGGASGADTQYF TGTGCCAGCAGCGGGGGGGCTAGCGGTGCAGATACGCAGTATTTT
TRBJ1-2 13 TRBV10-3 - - CAILQAQSGGYTF TGTGCCATTTTACAGGCACAGTCAGGTGGCTACACCTTC
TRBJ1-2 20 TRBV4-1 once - CASSQGYLINPGRGYYGYTF TGCGCCAGCAGCCAAGGATATCTCATAAACCCGGGCAGGGGATACTATGGCTACACCTTC
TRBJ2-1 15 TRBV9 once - CASSPRGTDYNEQFF TGTGCCAGCAGCCCCCGGGGGACAGACTACAATGAGCAGTTCTTC
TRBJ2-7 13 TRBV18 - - CASSPRSSYEQYF TGTGCCAGCTCACCGCGATCCTCCTACGAGCAGTACTTC
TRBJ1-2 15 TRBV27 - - CASSSGAGVLYGYTF TGTGCCAGCAGTTCAGGGGCGGGGGTTCTCTATGGCTACACCTTC
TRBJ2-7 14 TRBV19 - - CASSINRSPYEQYF TGTGCCAGTAGTATAAATAGATCCCCCTACGAGCAGTACTTC
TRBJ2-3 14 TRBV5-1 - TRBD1 CASRRTGSTDTQYF TGCGCCAGCAGGAGGACAGGTAGCACAGATACGCAGTATTTT
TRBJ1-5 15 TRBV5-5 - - CASSLTRAGDQPQHF TGTGCCAGCAGCTTGACCAGGGCTGGGGATCAGCCCCAGCATTTT
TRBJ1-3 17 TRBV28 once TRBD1 CASSLNPGQVSGNTIYF TGTGCCAGCAGTTTAAATCCGGGACAGGTCTCTGGAAACACCATATATTTT
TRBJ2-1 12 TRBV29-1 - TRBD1 CSGGQGENEQFF TGCAGCGGTGGACAGGGGGAGAATGAGCAGTTCTTC
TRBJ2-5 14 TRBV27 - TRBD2 CASSFRRGGETQYF TGTGCCAGCAGTTTTAGGCGGGGGGGGGAGACCCAGTACTTC
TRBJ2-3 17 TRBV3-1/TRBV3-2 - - CASSQTARARLADTQYF TGTGCCAGCAGCCAGACGGCCAGGGCGCGACTGGCAGATACGCAGTATTTT
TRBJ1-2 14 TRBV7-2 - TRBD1 CASSGPGQIYGYTF TGTGCCAGCAGTGGACCGGGACAGATCTATGGCTACACCTTC
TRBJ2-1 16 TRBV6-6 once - CASSYFPRSSYNEQFF TGTGCCAGCAGTTACTTCCCCCGGAGCTCCTACAATGAGCAGTTCTTC
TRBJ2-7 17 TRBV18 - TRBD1 CASSPISPGQGVYEQYF TGTGCCAGCTCACCAATTTCTCCGGGACAGGGGGTCTACGAGCAGTACTTC
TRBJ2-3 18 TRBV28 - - CASSSYREWGEGTDTQYF TGTGCCAGCAGTTCATATCGGGAGTGGGGAGAGGGCACAGATACGCAGTATTTT
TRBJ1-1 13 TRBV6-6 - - CASRGAGNTEAFF TGTGCCAGCAGGGGGGCAGGGAACACTGAAGCTTTCTTT
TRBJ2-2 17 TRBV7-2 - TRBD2 CASSLVPSGRKTGELFF TGTGCCAGCAGCTTAGTTCCTAGCGGGAGAAAAACCGGGGAGCTGTTTTTT
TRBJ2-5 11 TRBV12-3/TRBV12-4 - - CASSLRETQYF TGTGCCAGCAGCCTTAGAGAGACCCAGTACTTC
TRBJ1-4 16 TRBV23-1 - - CASSRLTPGHNEKLFF TGCGCCAGCAGTCGTCTCACCCCAGGGCATAATGAAAAACTGTTTTTT
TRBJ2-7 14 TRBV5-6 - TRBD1 CASSWGQGSYEQYF TGTGCCAGCAGCTGGGGACAGGGCTCCTACGAGCAGTACTTC
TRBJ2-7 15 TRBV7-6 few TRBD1 CASSLLDRGWDEQYF TGTGCCAGCAGCTTATTGGACAGGGGGTGGGACGAGCAGTACTTC
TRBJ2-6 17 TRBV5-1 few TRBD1 CASSQDRADSGANVLTF TGCGCCAGCAGCCAGGACAGGGCGGACTCTGGGGCCAACGTCCTGACTTTC
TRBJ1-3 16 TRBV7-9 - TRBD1 CASSKGGVPSGNTIYF TGTGCCAGCAGCAAAGGGGGCGTACCTTCTGGAAACACCATATATTTT
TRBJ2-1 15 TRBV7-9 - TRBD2 CASSLTGGYYNEQFF TGTGCCAGCAGCTTAACGGGAGGGTACTACAATGAGCAGTTCTTC
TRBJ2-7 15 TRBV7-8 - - CASSPRGLNSYEQYF TGTGCCAGCAGCCCGCGCGGCCTCAACTCCTACGAGCAGTACTTC
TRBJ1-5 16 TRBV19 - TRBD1 CASRSAGTGGDQPQHF TGTGCCAGTAGGTCAGCCGGGACAGGGGGGGATCAGCCCCAGCATTTT
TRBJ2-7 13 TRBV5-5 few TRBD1 CASSLLTGGEQYF TGTGCCAGCAGCCTGCTGACAGGGGGCGAGCAGTACTTC